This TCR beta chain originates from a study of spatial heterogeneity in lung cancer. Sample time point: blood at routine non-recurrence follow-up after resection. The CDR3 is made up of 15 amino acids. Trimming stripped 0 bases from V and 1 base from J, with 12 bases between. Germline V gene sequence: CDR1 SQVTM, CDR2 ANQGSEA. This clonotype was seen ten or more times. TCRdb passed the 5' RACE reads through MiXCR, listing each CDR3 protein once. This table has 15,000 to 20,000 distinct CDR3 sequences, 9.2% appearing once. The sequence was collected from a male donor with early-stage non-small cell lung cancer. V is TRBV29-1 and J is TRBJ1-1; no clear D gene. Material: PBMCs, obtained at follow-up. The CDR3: CSVEDFRPGNTEAFF. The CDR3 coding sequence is TGCAGCGTTGAAGATTTCAGGCCGGGGAACACTGAAGCTTTCTTT. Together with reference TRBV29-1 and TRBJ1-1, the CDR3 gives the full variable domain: SAVISQKPSRDICQRGTSLTIQCQVDSQVTMMFWYRQQPGQSLTLIATANQGSEATYESGFVIDKFPISRPNLTFSTLTVSNMSPEDSSIYLCSVEDFRPGNTEAFFGQGTRLTVV.